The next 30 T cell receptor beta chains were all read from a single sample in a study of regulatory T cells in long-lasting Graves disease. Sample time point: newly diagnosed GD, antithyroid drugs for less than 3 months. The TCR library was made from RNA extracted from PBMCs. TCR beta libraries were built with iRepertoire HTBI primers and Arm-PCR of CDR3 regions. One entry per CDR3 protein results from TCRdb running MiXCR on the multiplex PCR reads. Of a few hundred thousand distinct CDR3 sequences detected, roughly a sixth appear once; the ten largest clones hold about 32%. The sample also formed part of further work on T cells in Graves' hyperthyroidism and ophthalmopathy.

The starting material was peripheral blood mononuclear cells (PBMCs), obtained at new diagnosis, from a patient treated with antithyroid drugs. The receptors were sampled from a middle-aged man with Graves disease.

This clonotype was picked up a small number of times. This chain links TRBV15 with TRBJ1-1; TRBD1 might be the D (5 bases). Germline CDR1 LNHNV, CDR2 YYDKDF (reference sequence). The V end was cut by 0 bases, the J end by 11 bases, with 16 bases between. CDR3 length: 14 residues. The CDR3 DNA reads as TGTGCCACCAGCAGAGAGCGTCACAGGTCGGATGCTTTCTTT. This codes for CATSRERHRSDAFF.

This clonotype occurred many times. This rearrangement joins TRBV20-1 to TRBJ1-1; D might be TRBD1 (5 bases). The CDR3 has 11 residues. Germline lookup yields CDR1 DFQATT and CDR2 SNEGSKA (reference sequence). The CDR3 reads CSPAGGTEAFF. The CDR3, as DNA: TGCAGCCCCGCGGGGGGGACTGAAGCTTTCTTT.

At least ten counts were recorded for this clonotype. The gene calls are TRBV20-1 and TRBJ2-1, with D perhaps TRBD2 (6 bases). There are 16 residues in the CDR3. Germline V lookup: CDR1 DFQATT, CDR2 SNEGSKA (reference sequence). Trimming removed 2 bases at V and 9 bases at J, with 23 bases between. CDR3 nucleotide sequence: TGCAGTGCTAGAAATACCCCGGGACTTGCCGCGGGTGAGCAGTTCTTC. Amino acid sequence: CSARNTPGLAAGEQFF.

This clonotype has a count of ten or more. The CDR3 coding sequence is TGTGCCAGCAGCCGACCGCCGGCCGGGGAGCTGTTTTTT. Its translation: CASSRPPAGELFF. The chain couples TRBV11-2 to TRBJ2-2; no clear D gene. V was shortened by 5 bases and J by 6 bases, with 10 bases between the two germline ends. This CDR3 contains 13 residues. The germline CDR1 and CDR2 sequences are SGHAT and FQNNGV.

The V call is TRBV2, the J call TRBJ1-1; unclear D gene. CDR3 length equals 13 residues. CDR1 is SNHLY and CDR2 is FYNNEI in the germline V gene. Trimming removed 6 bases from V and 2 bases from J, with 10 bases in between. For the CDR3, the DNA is TGTGCCAGCAGCTCAGACTTCAACACTGAAGCTTTCTTT. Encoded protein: CASSSDFNTEAFF.

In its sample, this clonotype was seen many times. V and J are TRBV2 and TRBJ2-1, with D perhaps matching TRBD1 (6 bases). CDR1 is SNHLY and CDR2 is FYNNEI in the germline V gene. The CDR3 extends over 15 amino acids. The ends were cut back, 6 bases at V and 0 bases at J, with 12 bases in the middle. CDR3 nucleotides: TGTGCCAGCAGCTTACAGGGTAGCTCCTACAATGAGCAGTTCTTC. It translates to CASSLQGSSYNEQFF. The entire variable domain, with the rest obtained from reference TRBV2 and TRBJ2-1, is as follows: EPEVTQTPSHQVTQMGQEVILRCVPISNHLYFYWYRQILGQKVEFLVSFYNNEISEKSEIFDDQFSVERPDGSNFTLKIRSTKLEDSAMYFCASSLQGSSYNEQFFGPGTRLTVL.

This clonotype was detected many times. CDR3 sequence (DNA): TGTGCCAGCTCACCTTCGGGACGGCTGAACACTGAAGCTTTCTTT. Its protein product is CASSPSGRLNTEAFF. The chain uses TRBV18 and TRBJ1-1; perhaps TRBD1 as D (5 bases). V dropped 3 bases and J dropped 0 bases, with 11 bases sitting between them. This CDR3 contains 15 residues. Germline lookup yields CDR1 KGHSH and CDR2 LQKENI.

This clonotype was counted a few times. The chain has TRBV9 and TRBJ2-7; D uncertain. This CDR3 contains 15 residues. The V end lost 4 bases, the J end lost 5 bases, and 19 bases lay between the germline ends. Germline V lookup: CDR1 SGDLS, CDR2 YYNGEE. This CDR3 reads CASSRLQAGGNEQYF. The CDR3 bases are TGTGCCAGCAGCCGACTCCAGGCAGGCGGAAACGAGCAGTACTTC.

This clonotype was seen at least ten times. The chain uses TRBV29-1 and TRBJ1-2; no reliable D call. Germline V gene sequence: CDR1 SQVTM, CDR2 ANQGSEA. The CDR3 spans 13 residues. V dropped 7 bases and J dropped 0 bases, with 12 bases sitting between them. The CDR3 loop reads CSAREPTNYGYTF. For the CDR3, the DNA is TGCAGCGCCCGGGAGCCGACTAACTATGGCTACACCTTC.

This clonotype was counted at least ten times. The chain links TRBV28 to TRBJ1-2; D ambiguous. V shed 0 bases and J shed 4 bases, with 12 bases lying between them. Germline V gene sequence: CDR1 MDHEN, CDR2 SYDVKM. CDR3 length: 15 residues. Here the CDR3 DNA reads TGTGCCAGCAGTTTATGGGGGAGGGTAGGCTATGGCTACACCTTC. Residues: CASSLWGRVGYGYTF.

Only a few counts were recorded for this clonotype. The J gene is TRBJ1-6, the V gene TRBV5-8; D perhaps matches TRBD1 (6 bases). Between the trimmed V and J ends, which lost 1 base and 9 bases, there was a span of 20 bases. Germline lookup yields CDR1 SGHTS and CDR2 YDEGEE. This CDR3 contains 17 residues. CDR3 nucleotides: TGTGCCAGCAGCTTGTTTGAGACCCAGGGGACGAGTTCACCCCTCCACTTT. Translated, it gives CASSLFETQGTSSPLHF.

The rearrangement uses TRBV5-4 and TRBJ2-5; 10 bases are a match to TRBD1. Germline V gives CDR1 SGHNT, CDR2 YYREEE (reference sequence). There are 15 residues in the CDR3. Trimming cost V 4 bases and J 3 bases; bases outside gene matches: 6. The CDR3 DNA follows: TGTGCCAGCAGCGTGACCGGGACAGGGGAAGAGACCCAGTACTTC. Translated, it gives CASSVTGTGEETQYF.

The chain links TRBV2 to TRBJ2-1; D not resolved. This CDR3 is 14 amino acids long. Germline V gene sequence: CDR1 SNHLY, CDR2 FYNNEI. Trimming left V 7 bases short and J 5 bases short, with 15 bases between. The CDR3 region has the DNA TGTGCCAGCACGGCGATCACCCAAAACAATGAGCAGTTCTTC. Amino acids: CASTAITQNNEQFF.

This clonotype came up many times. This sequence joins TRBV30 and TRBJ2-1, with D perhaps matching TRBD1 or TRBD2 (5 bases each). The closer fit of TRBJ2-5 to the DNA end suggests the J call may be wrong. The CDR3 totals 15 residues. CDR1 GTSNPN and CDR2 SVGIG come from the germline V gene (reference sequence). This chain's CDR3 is CAWSVRGRTQETQYF. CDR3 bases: TGTGCCTGGAGTGTACGGGGACGGACACAAGAGACCCAGTACTTC.

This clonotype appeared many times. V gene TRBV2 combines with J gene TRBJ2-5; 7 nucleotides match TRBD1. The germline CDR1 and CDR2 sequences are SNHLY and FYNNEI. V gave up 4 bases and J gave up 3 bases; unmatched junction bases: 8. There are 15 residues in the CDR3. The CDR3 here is CASSALGTVEETQYF. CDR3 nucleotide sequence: TGTGCCAGCAGTGCCCTCGGGACAGTTGAAGAGACCCAGTACTTC.

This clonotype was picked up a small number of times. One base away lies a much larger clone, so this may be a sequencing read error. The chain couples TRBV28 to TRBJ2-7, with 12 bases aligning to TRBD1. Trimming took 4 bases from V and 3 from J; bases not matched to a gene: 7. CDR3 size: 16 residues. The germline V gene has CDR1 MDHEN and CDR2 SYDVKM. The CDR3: CASSSIWDRGLYEQYF. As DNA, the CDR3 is TGTGCCAGCAGTTCGATCTGGGACAGGGGGCTCTACGAGCAGTACTTC.

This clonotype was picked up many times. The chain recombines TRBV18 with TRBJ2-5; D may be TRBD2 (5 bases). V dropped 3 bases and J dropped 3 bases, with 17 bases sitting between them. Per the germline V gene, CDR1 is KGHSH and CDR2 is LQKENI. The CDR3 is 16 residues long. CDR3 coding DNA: TGTGCCAGCTCACCTCATTCGGACTTACTAAAAGAGACCCAGTACTTC. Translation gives CASSPHSDLLKETQYF.

The CDR3 is CASTKLRGGKDTEAFF. As DNA, the CDR3 is TGTGCCAGCACCAAACTCAGAGGGGGGAAAGACACTGAAGCTTTCTTT. This sequence joins TRBV6-2 or TRBV6-3 and TRBJ1-1, with a tentative D call TRBD1 (6 bases). Between the trimmed V and J ends, which lost 7 bases and 3 bases, there was a span of 21 bases. There are 16 residues in the CDR3. Germline loops: CDR1 MNHEY, CDR2 SVGEGT.

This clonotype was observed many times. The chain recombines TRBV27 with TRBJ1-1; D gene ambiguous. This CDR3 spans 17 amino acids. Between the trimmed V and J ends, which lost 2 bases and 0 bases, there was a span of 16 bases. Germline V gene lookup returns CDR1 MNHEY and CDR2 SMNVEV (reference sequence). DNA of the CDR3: TGTGCCAGCAGTTTAAGAGTTGGGCGCAGTATGAACACTGAAGCTTTCTTT. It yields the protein CASSLRVGRSMNTEAFF.

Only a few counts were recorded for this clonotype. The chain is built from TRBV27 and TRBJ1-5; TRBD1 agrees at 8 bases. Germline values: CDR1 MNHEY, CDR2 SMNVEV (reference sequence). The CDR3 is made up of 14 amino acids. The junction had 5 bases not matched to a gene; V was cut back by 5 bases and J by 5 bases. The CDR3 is CASSDRGPYQPQHF. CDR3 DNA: TGTGCCAGCAGTGACAGGGGACCCTATCAGCCCCAGCATTTT.

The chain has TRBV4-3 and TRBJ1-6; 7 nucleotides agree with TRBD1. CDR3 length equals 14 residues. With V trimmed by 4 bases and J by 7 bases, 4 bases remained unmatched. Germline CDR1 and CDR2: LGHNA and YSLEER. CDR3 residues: CASSREGANSPLHF. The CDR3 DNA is TGCGCCAGCAGCCGAGAGGGGGCAAATTCACCCCTCCACTTT.

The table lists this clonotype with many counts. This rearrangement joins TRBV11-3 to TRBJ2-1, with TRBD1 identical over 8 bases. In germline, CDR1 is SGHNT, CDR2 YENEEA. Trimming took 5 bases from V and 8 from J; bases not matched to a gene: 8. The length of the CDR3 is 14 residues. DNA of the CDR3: TGTGCCAGCAGCGCCTACGACAGGGGCGATGAGCAGTTCTTC. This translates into CASSAYDRGDEQFF.

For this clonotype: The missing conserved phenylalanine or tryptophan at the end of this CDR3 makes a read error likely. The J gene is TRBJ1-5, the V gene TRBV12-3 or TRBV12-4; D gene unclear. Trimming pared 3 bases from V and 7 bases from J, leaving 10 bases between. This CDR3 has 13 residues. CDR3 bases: TGTGCCAGCAGTTTGCCGGGTGGACAGCCCCAGCATTCT. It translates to CASSLPGGQPQHS.

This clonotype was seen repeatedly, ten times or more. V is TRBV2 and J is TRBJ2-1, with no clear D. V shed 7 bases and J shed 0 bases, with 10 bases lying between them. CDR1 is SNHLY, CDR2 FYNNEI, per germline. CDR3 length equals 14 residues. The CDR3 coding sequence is TGTGCCAGCATCGACGCGAGCTCCTACAATGAGCAGTTCTTC. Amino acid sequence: CASIDASSYNEQFF.

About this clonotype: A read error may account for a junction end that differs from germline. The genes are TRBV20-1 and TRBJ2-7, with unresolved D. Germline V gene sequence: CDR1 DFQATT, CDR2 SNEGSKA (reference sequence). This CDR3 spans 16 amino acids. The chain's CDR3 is CSAGDASGRETYEQYF. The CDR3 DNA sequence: TGCAGTGCTGGAGACGCATCTGGGCGAGAAACCTACGAGCAGTACTTC.

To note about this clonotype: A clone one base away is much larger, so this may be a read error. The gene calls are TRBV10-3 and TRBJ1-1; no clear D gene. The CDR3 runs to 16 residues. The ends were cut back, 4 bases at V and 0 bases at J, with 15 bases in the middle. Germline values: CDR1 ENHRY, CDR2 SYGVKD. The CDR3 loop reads CAISGPAQRMNTEAFF. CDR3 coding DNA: TGTGCCATCAGTGGACCCGCACAGCGTATGAACACTGAAGCTTTCTTT.

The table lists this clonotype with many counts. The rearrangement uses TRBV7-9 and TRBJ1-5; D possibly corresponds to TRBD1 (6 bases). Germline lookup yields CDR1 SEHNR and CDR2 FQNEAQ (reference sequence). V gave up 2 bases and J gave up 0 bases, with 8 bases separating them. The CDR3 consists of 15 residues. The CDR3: CASSLPGDSNQPQHF. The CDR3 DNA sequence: TGTGCCAGCAGCTTACCAGGGGATAGCAATCAGCCCCAGCATTTT. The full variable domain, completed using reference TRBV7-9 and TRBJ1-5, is DTGVSQNPRHKITKRGQNVTFRCDPISEHNRLYWYRQTLGQGPEFLTYFQNEAQLEKSRLLSDRFSAERPKGSFSTLEIQRTEQGDSAMYLCASSLPGDSNQPQHFGDGTRLSIL.

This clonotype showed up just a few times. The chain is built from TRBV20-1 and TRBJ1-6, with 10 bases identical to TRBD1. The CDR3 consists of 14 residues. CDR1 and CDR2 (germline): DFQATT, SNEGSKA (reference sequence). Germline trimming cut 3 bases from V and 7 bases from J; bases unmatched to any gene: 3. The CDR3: CSASGQGGNSPLHF. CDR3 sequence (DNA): TGCAGTGCTAGCGGACAGGGGGGGAATTCACCCCTCCACTTT.

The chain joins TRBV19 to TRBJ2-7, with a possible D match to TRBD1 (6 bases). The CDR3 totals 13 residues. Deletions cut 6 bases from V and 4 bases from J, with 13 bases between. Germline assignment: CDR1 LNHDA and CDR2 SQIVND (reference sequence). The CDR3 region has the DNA TGTGCCAGTAGACCCGATCAGGGGTACGAGCAGTACTTC. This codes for CASRPDQGYEQYF. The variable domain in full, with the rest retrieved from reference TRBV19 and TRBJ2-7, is DGGITQSPKYLFRKEGQNVTLSCEQNLNHDAMYWYRQDPGQGLRLIYYSQIVNDFQKGDIAEGYSVSREKKESFPLTVTSAQKNPTAFYLCASRPDQGYEQYFGPGTRLTVT.

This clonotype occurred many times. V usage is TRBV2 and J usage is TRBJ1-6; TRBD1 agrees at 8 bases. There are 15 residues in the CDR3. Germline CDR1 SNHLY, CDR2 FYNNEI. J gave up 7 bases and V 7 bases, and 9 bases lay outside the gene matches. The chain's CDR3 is CASTITQGANSPLHF. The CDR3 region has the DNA TGTGCCAGCACCATAACTCAGGGGGCGAATTCACCCCTCCACTTT. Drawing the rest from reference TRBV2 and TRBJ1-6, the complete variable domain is EPEVTQTPSHQVTQMGQEVILRCVPISNHLYFYWYRQILGQKVEFLVSFYNNEISEKSEIFDDQFSVERPDGSNFTLKIRSTKLEDSAMYFCASTITQGANSPLHFGNGTRLTVT.